Listed below are T cell receptor beta chains from one sample, sequenced in a study of PD-1 blockade in mismatch repair-deficient tumors. Clones were read by immunoSEQ multiplex PCR, and TCRdb kept only the in-frame ones, dropping some. The sample has some 120,000 clones, approximately 91% seen once; the top ten hold 10% to 15%. The sequences come from peripheral blood, collected 70 to 72 weeks after starting pembrolizumab. These receptors all come from an adult with mismatch repair-deficient cancer. Each CDR3 is given with its conserved first and last residue. The D gene is left open where the match is weak.

v_call	d_call	j_call	cdr3_aa
TRBV18	.	TRBJ1-1	CASSPDQLGNTEAFF
TRBV7-8	TRBD1	TRBJ1-5	CASSPGQGGRQPQHF
TRBV4-1	TRBD2	TRBJ2-7	CASSPGLAESSYEQYF
TRBV5-4	.	TRBJ1-2	CASSLEGYGYGYTF
TRBV19	TRBD2	TRBJ2-1	CASSIPRLAGTYNEQFF
TRBV2	TRBD2	TRBJ2-5	CASSGLAGSQETQYF
TRBV18	TRBD1	TRBJ1-2	CASSPKTAETGHYGYTF
TRBV19	TRBD1	TRBJ1-1	CASSIDRENTEAFF
TRBV6-1	TRBD2	TRBJ2-1	CASSEYGSGRAGNEQFF
TRBV18	TRBD2	TRBJ2-2	CASSPIGRGTGELFF
TRBV28	.	TRBJ1-2	CASSLLASFNYGYTF
TRBV13	.	TRBJ2-1	CASSLYTGNEQFF
TRBV6-6	TRBD2	TRBJ2-3	CASSTSAGTGPDTQYF
TRBV12-5	.	TRBJ1-3	CASGLEGAGNTIYF
TRBV7-9	TRBD1	TRBJ2-2	CASSYPGQGNTGELFF
TRBV27	.	TRBJ2-6	CASSLSSLPAGANVLTF
TRBV11-2	TRBD2	TRBJ2-1	CASSLAPGLAEYNEQFF
TRBV7-6	.	TRBJ1-4	CASSLFRATNEKLFF
TRBV7-9	.	TRBJ1-2	CAAGTEGNYGYTF
TRBV19	TRBD2	TRBJ2-1	CASSIQLAGYNEQFF
TRBV6-6	.	TRBJ2-1	CASRISTEEFF
TRBV19	.	TRBJ1-3	CASTTGGYSGNTIYF
TRBV27	TRBD2	TRBJ2-3	CASSLLQAGGTDTQYF
TRBV19	TRBD1	TRBJ1-5	CASSIDGTDPTNSNQPQHF
TRBV29-1	.	TRBJ2-3	CSVERVPTSRSRTDTQYF
TRBV6-6	TRBD1	TRBJ2-2	CASSEGAGAGELFF
TRBV11-2	TRBD2	TRBJ2-5	CASSSKQVGREKTQYF
TRBV29-1	TRBD1	TRBJ2-3	CSVEVDREADTQYF
TRBV30	.	TRBJ1-4	CAWSVRPTGGATNEKLFF
TRBV27	.	TRBJ2-6	CASSLRGLDSGANVLTF
TRBV2	TRBD2	TRBJ2-6	CARKAGALSGANVLTF
TRBV30	TRBD2	TRBJ2-7	CAWNGGAGSYEQYF
TRBV19	TRBD1	TRBJ2-7	CASSSFRGQDYEQYF